This T cell receptor (beta chain) was sequenced during a study of T cell repertoires in cytomegalovirus infection. Study-wide context: A matching HLA type, together with CMV infection, was signaled by public TCR beta signatures.

V shed 3 bases and J 5 bases; nucleotides not matched to a gene: 15. Germline values: CDR1 LNHDA, CDR2 SQIVND (reference sequence). The CDR3 is made up of 18 amino acids. One entry per CDR3 protein, called by TCRdb with MiXCR from the reads. This table holds around 550,000 distinct CDR3 sequences, around a quarter found once. The chain has TRBV19 and TRBJ2-5; 10 bases fit TRBD2. The sequenced material came from PBMCs. The clonotype comes from a human donor in good health (CMV status not recorded). Some clones in this sample may be carry-over from other donors' samples. The CDR3 is CASSIVRGASGSGETQYF. CDR3 in DNA: TGTGCCAGTAGTATCGTACGTGGGGCTAGCGGGAGTGGGGAGACCCAGTACTTC.